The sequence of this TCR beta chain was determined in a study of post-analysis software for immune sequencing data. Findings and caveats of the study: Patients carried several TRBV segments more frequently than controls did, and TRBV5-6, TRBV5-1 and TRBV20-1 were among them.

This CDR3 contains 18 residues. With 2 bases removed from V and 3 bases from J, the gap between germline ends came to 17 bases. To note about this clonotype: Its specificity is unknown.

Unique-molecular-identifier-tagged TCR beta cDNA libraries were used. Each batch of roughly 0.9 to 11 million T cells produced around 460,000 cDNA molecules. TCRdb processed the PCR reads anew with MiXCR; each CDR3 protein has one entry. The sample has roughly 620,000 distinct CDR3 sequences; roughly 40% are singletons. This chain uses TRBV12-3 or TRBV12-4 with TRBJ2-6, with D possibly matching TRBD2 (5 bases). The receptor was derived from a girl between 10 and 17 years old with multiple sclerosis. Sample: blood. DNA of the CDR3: TGTGCCAGCAGTTTACTGGCGGGCATCGTAGGTGGGGCCAACGTCCTGACTTTC. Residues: CASSLLAGIVGGANVLTF.